These 26 T cell receptor beta chains came from one sample sequenced in a study of breast tumors, draining lymph nodes, adjacent tissues. TCRdb recomputed calls from the multiplex PCR reads with MiXCR, one row per CDR3 protein. The table shows 130,000 or so distinct CDR3 sequences, with 30% to 35% occurring only once. Samples came from axillary lymph nodes draining the breast cancer. Sequenced sample: axillary lymph node tissue. Receptors were obtained from a female donor with breast cancer. Some clones in this sample may be carry-over from other donors' samples.

The rearrangement joins TRBV2 to TRBJ1-5; TRBD1 matches at 7 bases. Trimming cost V 6 bases and J 1 base; bases outside gene matches: 6. The CDR3 length is 15 residues. Per germline, CDR1 SNHLY and CDR2 FYNNEI. The CDR3 loop is CASRGGSSSNQPQHF. CDR3 in DNA: TGTGCCAGCAGAGGGGGCAGCTCGAGCAATCAGCCCCAGCATTTT.

The chain's CDR3 is CSESWGGYEQYV. In nucleotides, the CDR3 is TGCAGTGAGTCTTGGGGGGGCTACGAGCAGTACGTC. The rearrangement links TRBV10-2 to TRBJ2-7; TRBD2 matches 7 bases. Germline V gene lookup returns CDR1 WSHSY and CDR2 SAAADI. The CDR3 totals 12 residues.

DNA for the CDR3: TGTGCCAGCTCACCACTCGGGGGAGAAGACTATGGCTACACCTTC. This translates into CASSPLGGEDYGYTF. This chain uses TRBV18 with TRBJ1-2, with D possibly TRBD1 on 5 matching bases. The V end lost 1 base, the J end lost 3 bases, and 12 bases lay between the germline ends. Per germline, CDR1 KGHSH and CDR2 LQKENI. This CDR3 has 15 amino acids.

About this clonotype itself: A much larger clonotype is one base distant, so this may be a read error. The CDR3 reads CASSQVDKNTEASF. As DNA, the CDR3 is TGTGCCAGCAGCCAAGTGGACAAGAACACTGAAGCTTCCTTT. The V call is TRBV14, the J call TRBJ1-1; TRBD1 might be the D (5 bases). Germline V gene sequence: CDR1 SGHDN, CDR2 FVKESK. This CDR3 spans 14 amino acids.

This clonotype has ten or more counts. The CDR3 DNA reads TGTGCCAGCAGCCAGACGACAGGGAATGTTTGGGAGACCCAGTACTTC. Encoded protein: CASSQTTGNVWETQYF. The V call is TRBV3-1, the J call TRBJ2-5, with TRBD1 matching 7 bases. V lost 3 bases to trimming and J lost 5 bases; unmatched junction nucleotides: 12. Germline assignment: CDR1 LGHDT and CDR2 YNNKEL (reference sequence). The CDR3 has 16 residues.

This clonotype was seen many times. This may be a read error: a much more frequent sequence differs by one nucleotide. The rearrangement joins TRBV20-1 to TRBJ2-5, with TRBD1 matching 10 bases. CDR3 length equals 14 residues. CDR1 DFQATT and CDR2 SNEGSKA come from the germline V gene (reference sequence). CDR3 sequence reads: CSAGGQGFQATQYF. CDR3 DNA sequence: TGCAGTGCTGGGGGACAGGGGTTCCAAGCGACCCAGTACTTC.

This clonotype was picked up many times. The J gene is TRBJ2-2, the V gene TRBV4-1; 9 nucleotides agree with TRBD1. CDR3 length: 16 residues. Germline V gives CDR1 MGHRA, CDR2 YSYEKL. V was clipped by 1 base and J by 7 bases; unmatched bases: 7. This CDR3 is CASSQGRDRVGGELFF. In DNA form, the CDR3 reads TGCGCCAGCAGCCAAGGGCGGGACAGGGTGGGCGGGGAGCTGTTTTTT.

In this sample, this clonotype turned up many times. The V gene is TRBV7-9, the J gene TRBJ1-2; unclear D gene. V was pared by 5 bases and J by 2 bases, with 9 bases between. This CDR3 is built from 13 residues. Germline CDR1 is SEHNR and CDR2 is FQNEAQ (reference sequence). As DNA, the CDR3 is TGTGCCAGCAGCAGCCAACGAAACTATGGCTACACCTTC. Its protein product is CASSSQRNYGYTF.

This clonotype was seen ten or more times. The chain combines TRBV20-1 with TRBJ1-6, with unresolved D. Per germline, CDR1 DFQATT and CDR2 SNEGSKA (reference sequence). CDR3 length equals 15 residues. V shed 5 bases and J shed 7 bases, with 18 bases lying between them. CDR3 in amino acids: CSAESGASSNSPLHF. In nucleotides, the CDR3 is TGCAGTGCTGAATCGGGAGCCAGCTCAAATTCACCCCTCCACTTT.

This clonotype was seen many times. This chain uses TRBV6-1 with TRBJ2-7; TRBD1 or TRBD2 may be the D gene (6 bases each). With 5 bases removed from V and 0 bases from J, the gap between germline ends came to 11 bases. The length of the CDR3 is 14 residues. Germline lookup yields CDR1 MNHNS and CDR2 SASEGT. The DNA of the CDR3 is TGTGCCAGCAGTTCCGGGGGCACCTCCTACGAGCAGTACTTC. Translating gives CASSSGGTSYEQYF.

In the case of this clonotype: No DNA is shown, since the ends of the CDR3 on it are uncertain; the CDR3 is the one TCRdb lists. This chain links TRBV20-1 with TRBJ2-2; the D call TRBD2 from the table was never checked on the DNA. The CDR3 sequence runs 18 residues, both termini included. Germline lookup yields CDR1 DFQATT and CDR2 SNEGSKA (reference sequence). The CDR3 reads CSFYICSASLQNTGELFF.

V usage is TRBV6-2 or TRBV6-3 and J usage is TRBJ2-5; tentatively, D is TRBD1 (6 bases). The CDR3 is 14 amino acids. The germline CDR1 and CDR2 sequences are MNHEY and SVGEGT. V was trimmed by 5 bases and J by 4 bases, leaving 14 bases between them. The CDR3 region is CASSPQGRVETQYF. The CDR3 DNA follows: TGTGCCAGCAGTCCGCAGGGGCGGGTAGAGACCCAGTACTTC.

The V call is TRBV7-2, the J call TRBJ1-6; D uncertain. Trimming left V 6 bases short and J 5 bases short, with 11 bases between. Germline CDR1 SGHTA, CDR2 FQGNSA. There are 14 residues in the CDR3. CDR3 protein: CASSARRDNSPLHF. CDR3 DNA sequence: TGTGCCAGCAGTGCTAGACGGGATAATTCACCCCTCCACTTT. Full variable domain (remainder filled in from reference TRBV7-2 and TRBJ1-6): GAGVSQSPSNKVTEKGKDVELRCDPISGHTALYWYRQSLGQGLEFLIYFQGNSAPDKSGLPSDRFSAERTGGSVSTLTIQRTQQEDSAVYLCASSARRDNSPLHFGNGTRLTVT.

This clonotype was observed at least ten times. The genes are TRBV18 and TRBJ1-2, with 7 nucleotides matching TRBD1. The junction had 8 bases not matched to a gene; V was cut back by 3 bases and J by 4 bases. The CDR3 contains 15 residues. Germline CDR1 and CDR2: KGHSH and LQKENI. The CDR3 loop reads CASSPLGQAVYGYTF. In nucleotides, the CDR3 is TGTGCCAGCTCACCTTTAGGACAGGCCGTCTATGGCTACACCTTC.

This clonotype came up many times. The chain links TRBV4-3 to TRBJ2-3; D gene unclear. Germline CDR1 is LGHNA and CDR2 is YSLEER. Trimming took 0 bases from V and 8 from J, leaving 9 bases between them. The CDR3 is 13 amino acids. In DNA form, the CDR3 reads TGCGCCAGCAGCCAAGATCTTGGCGGTACGCAGTATTTT. It is translated as CASSQDLGGTQYF.

This clonotype was recorded at least ten times. One junction end disagrees with the germline gene, perhaps due to a read error. This chain uses TRBV6-5 with TRBJ1-6; the D gene is possibly TRBD1 (6 bases). The CDR3 has 16 amino acids. Germline V lookup: CDR1 MNHEY, CDR2 SVGAGI. CDR3 nucleotides: TGTGCCAGCAGTCACTCGGTCAACAGGGAAAATTCACCCCTCCACTTT. This translates into CASSHSVNRENSPLHF.

This clonotype occurred many times. The rearrangement uses TRBV6-5 and TRBJ2-2; D is perhaps TRBD1 or TRBD2 (5 bases each). The CDR3 totals 15 residues. Germline V lookup: CDR1 MNHEY, CDR2 SVGAGI. V was shortened by 2 bases and J by 4 bases, with 11 bases between the two germline ends. As DNA, the CDR3 is TGTGCCAGCAGTTACGTTGGGGGAGCCACCGGGGAGCTGTTTTTT. Translation gives CASSYVGGATGELFF.

The CDR3 loop reads CASSRRDSYTF. The CDR3 region has the DNA TGTGCCAGCAGCCGCCGGGACAGCTACACCTTC. This chain uses TRBV7-9 with TRBJ1-2, with D tentatively TRBD1 (6 bases). V was shortened by 5 bases and J by 9 bases, with 10 bases between the two germline ends. CDR1 and CDR2 (germline): SEHNR, FQNEAQ (reference sequence). The CDR3 totals 11 residues.

This clonotype was seen many times. This chain joins TRBV2 and TRBJ1-4, with 9 bases identical to TRBD1. J gave up 7 bases and V 5 bases, and 20 bases lay outside the gene matches. Germline lookup yields CDR1 SNHLY and CDR2 FYNNEI. This CDR3 has 19 amino acids. CDR3 DNA sequence: TGTGCCAGCAGTCCGGGACAGGGTGAGGTTGGGCAAGTTAGTGAAAAACTGTTTTTT. Protein sequence: CASSPGQGEVGQVSEKLFF.

The sample holds many counts of this clonotype. This chain joins TRBV2 and TRBJ2-1; 8 nucleotides align to TRBD2. Trimming cost V 6 bases and J 0 bases; bases outside gene matches: 1. The CDR3 is 14 amino acids. Germline lookup yields CDR1 SNHLY and CDR2 FYNNEI. CDR3 coding DNA: TGTGCCAGCAGGGGGACTAGCTCCTACAATGAGCAGTTCTTC. Translation: CASRGTSSYNEQFF.

In its sample, this clonotype was seen many times. This chain uses TRBV19 with TRBJ1-5; 7 bases align to TRBD1. Germline CDR1 LNHDA, CDR2 SQIVND (reference sequence). The trim removed 5 bases at V and 0 bases at J, leaving 7 bases unmatched. The CDR3 is 16 amino acids. CDR3 sequence reads: CASSLQGWYSNQPQHF. The DNA for the CDR3 is TGTGCCAGTAGTCTACAGGGGTGGTATAGCAATCAGCCCCAGCATTTT.

This clonotype was observed at least ten times. CDR3 DNA sequence: TGTGCCAGCAGTGAATTGCGGGGGACCGAGACCCAGTACTTC. Protein product: CASSELRGTETQYF. The V gene is TRBV6-1, the J gene TRBJ2-5, with TRBD2 matching over 7 bases. Looked up from germline, CDR1 is MNHNS and CDR2 is SASEGT. The J segment lost 5 bases and the V segment lost 2 bases, leaving 5 bases of the junction unmatched. CDR3 length: 14 residues.

This chain links TRBV11-3 with TRBJ2-3, with 7 bases identical to TRBD2. This CDR3 has 16 residues. Trimming removed 0 bases from V and 6 bases from J; junction bases left unmatched: 9. Germline values: CDR1 SGHNT, CDR2 YENEEA. CDR3: CASSLDWTTGGDTQYF. CDR3 coding DNA: TGTGCCAGCAGCTTAGATTGGACTACCGGGGGGGATACGCAGTATTTT. Full variable domain (missing parts from reference TRBV11-3 and TRBJ2-3): EAGVVQSPRYKIIEKKQPVAFWCNPISGHNTLYWYLQNLGQGPELLIRYENEEAVDDSQLPKDRFSAERLKGVDSTLKIQPAELGDSAVYLCASSLDWTTGGDTQYFGPGTRLTVL.

This clonotype was counted at least ten times. The chain recombines TRBV9 with TRBJ2-6, with D perhaps TRBD2 (6 bases). CDR1 is SGDLS and CDR2 is YYNGEE in the germline V gene. This CDR3 has 16 amino acids. Trimming removed 4 bases at V and 1 base at J, with 12 bases between. CDR3 in DNA: TGTGCCAGCAGCCTAGCGAGCCTATCTGGGGCCAACGTCCTGACTTTC. Amino acids: CASSLASLSGANVLTF.

This clonotype was observed at least ten times. The V and J genes are TRBV11-2 and TRBJ1-2; D not resolved. This CDR3 region has 13 residues. CDR1 and CDR2 (germline): SGHAT, FQNNGV. Trimming removed 0 bases at V and 8 bases at J, with 10 bases between. CDR3 nucleotides: TGTGCCAGCAGCTTAGATGGTTTGGGAGGCTACACCTTC. Protein: CASSLDGLGGYTF.

This clonotype has a handful of counts. Since a much larger clone is just one base distant, this may be a read error. The J gene is TRBJ2-5, the V gene TRBV6-6, with 9 bases aligning to TRBD2. CDR3 length: 14 residues. Germline V gene sequence: CDR1 MNHNY, CDR2 SVGAGI (reference sequence). CDR3 region: CASGGGGALETQYF. As DNA, the CDR3 is TGTGCTTCTGGGGGCGGGGGGGCTTTGGAGACCCAGTACTTC.